A selection of T cell receptor beta chains follows, all from one sample in a study of blood T cells in healthy people across ages. A single record per CDR3 protein comes from TCRdb applying MiXCR to the 5' RACE reads. The sample holds 1 million or so distinct CDR3 sequences, 20% to 25% seen once. This sample was shared with a second study, whose subject was T cells of mothers and their children.

The material sequenced was blood. The source is a girl aged 2 to 10 in good health. Each CDR3 is given with its conserved first and last residue. A D gene is named only where the DNA matches it firmly. Expanded clones get a size class; other rows say once, few or many, or leave the size out.

>TRBD2|TRBV29-1|TRBJ2-1|-
TGCAGCGTTTTGGGACTAGCGGGAAGGAATGAGCAGTTCTTC
CSVLGLAGRNEQFF
>TRBD1|TRBV28|TRBJ2-7|-
TGTGCCAGCATCGGGACAGGGGGGGCCTACGAGCAGTACTTC
CASIGTGGAYEQYF
>-|TRBV6-6|TRBJ1-4|few
TGTGCCAGCAGACTGGGTTCGGCAACTAATGAAAAACTGTTTTTT
CASRLGSATNEKLFF
>-|TRBV11-2|TRBJ1-4|few
TGTGCCAGCAGCTTAGACAGGGGTGAAAAACTGTTTTTT
CASSLDRGEKLFF
>TRBD2|TRBV9|TRBJ2-5|few
TGTGCCAGCAGCGTAGGGGGACTATCGGAGACCCAGTACTTC
CASSVGGLSETQYF
>TRBD1|TRBV9|TRBJ1-1|-
TGTGCCAGCAGCCCCGAAAGGGACAGGGGGCCAGGGGACACTGAAGCTTTCTTT
CASSPERDRGPGDTEAFF
>-|TRBV12-3/TRBV12-4|TRBJ2-3|few
TGTGCCAGCAGTCCGACCGTGGGGCGCGGGGATACGCAGTATTTT
CASSPTVGRGDTQYF
>-|TRBV4-2|TRBJ2-1|-
TGTGCCAGCAGCCAAGGACAGGAGCACTACAATGAGCAGTTCTTC
CASSQGQEHYNEQFF
>-|TRBV12-3/TRBV12-4|TRBJ1-4|-
TGTGCCAGCAGTCCTGAAAAGGGAATGAATGAAAAACTGTTTTTT
CASSPEKGMNEKLFF
>TRBD2|TRBV29-1|TRBJ2-2|-
TGCAGCGTTCCGGGACTAGCGGGAGAGGTCGGGGAGCTGTTTTTT
CSVPGLAGEVGELFF
>-|TRBV5-1|TRBJ1-6|few
TGCGCCAGCAGCTTGCAAACTTCTGATTCACCCCTCCACTTT
CASSLQTSDSPLHF
>-|TRBV15|TRBJ1-2|few
TGTGCCACCAGCCGGGGGTTTAACTATGGCTACACCTTC
CATSRGFNYGYTF
>-|TRBV6-2/TRBV6-3|TRBJ2-5|-
TGTGCCAGCAGTTACTCTTCAAGGACCCAGTACTTC
CASSYSSRTQYF
>-|TRBV20-1|TRBJ1-3|-
TGCAGTGCTAGAGTTGGGACACCTGGAAACACCATATATTTT
CSARVGTPGNTIYF
>-|TRBV20-1|TRBJ1-1|-
TGCAGTGCTAGAGACCGACAGTCCGGAGCTTTCTTT
CSARDRQSGAFF
>TRBD2|TRBV19|TRBJ2-1|-
TGTGCCAGTAGTATTGAGGGACTAGCGGGGGTAAACAATGAGCAGTTCTTC
CASSIEGLAGVNNEQFF